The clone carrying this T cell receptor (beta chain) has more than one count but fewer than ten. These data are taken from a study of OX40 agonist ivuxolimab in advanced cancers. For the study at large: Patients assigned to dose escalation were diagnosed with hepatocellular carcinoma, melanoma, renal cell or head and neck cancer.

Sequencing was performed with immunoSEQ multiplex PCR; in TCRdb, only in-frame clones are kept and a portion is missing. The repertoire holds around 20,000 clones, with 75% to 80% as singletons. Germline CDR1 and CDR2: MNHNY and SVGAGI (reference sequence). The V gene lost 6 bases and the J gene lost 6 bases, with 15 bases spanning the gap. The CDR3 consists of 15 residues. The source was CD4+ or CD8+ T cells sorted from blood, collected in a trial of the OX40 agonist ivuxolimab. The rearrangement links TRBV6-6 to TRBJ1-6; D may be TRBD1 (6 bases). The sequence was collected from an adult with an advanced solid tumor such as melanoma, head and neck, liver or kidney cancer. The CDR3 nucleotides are TGTGCCAGCAGACTAAACAGGGTTCTTAATTCACCCCTCCACTTT. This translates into CASRLNRVLNSPLHF.